Following are 13 T cell receptor beta chains from one sample sequenced in a study of blood T cell repertoires in COVID-19. Sequencing was performed with immunoSEQ multiplex PCR; in TCRdb, only in-frame clones are kept and a portion is missing. The sample yields over 80,000 clones, 75% to 85% seen once. The sequenced sample was peripheral blood. The receptors were gathered from a woman of 80 years or more with active or convalescent COVID-19.

A single count supports this clone. This rearrangement joins TRBV28 to TRBJ2-3; possibly TRBD2 for D (6 bases). Trimming removed 6 bases at V and 1 base at J, with 14 bases between. The CDR3 spans 15 residues. CDR1 is MDHEN, CDR2 SYDVKM, per germline. The CDR3 DNA sequence: TGTGCCAGCAGCCTCACCGGGACTGGCACAGATACGCAGTATTTT. It translates to CASSLTGTGTDTQYF. The variable domain in full, with the rest retrieved from reference TRBV28 and TRBJ2-3, is DVKVTQSSRYLVKRTGEKVFLECVQDMDHENMFWYRQDPGLGLRLIYFSYDVKMKEKGDIPEGYSVSREKKERFSLILESASTNQTSMYLCASSLTGTGTDTQYFGPGTRLTVL.

The V and J genes are TRBV18 and TRBJ1-2, with 7 bases fitting TRBD1. The CDR3 contains 14 residues. Germline loops: CDR1 KGHSH, CDR2 LQKENI. J gave up 3 bases and V 6 bases, and 7 bases lay outside the gene matches. CDR3 amino acids: CASSPTDRDYGYTF. The DNA for the CDR3 is TGTGCCAGCTCCCCGACCGACAGGGACTATGGCTACACCTTC.

The CDR3 sequence: CASSRGQDRGFHEQYF. The CDR3 DNA reads as TGTGCCAGCTCAAGGGGACAGGACAGGGGCTTTCACGAGCAGTACTTC. The chain carries TRBV18 and TRBJ2-7; 9 bases agree with TRBD1. V lost 5 bases to trimming and J lost 5 bases; unmatched junction nucleotides: 13. The CDR3 is 16 amino acids. The V gene's germline CDR1 is KGHSH and CDR2 LQKENI.

The chain is built from TRBV6-6 and TRBJ1-2; D might be TRBD1 (6 bases). The CDR3 totals 14 residues. From germline, CDR1 is MNHNY and CDR2 SVGAGI (reference sequence). V lost 2 bases and J 4 bases, leaving 11 bases between the germline ends. Here the CDR3 reads CASSYEGQSYGYTF. In nucleotides, the CDR3 is TGTGCCAGCAGTTACGAAGGACAGTCCTATGGCTACACCTTC.

Here the CDR3 reads CASSPSGGGDTQYF. The CDR3 DNA reads as TGTGCCAGCAGTCCCTCCGGCGGCGGAGATACGCAGTATTTT. The chain employs TRBV6-6 and TRBJ2-3; no definite D call. The CDR3 sequence is 14 residues long. Germline V gene lookup returns CDR1 MNHNY and CDR2 SVGAGI (reference sequence). V dropped 5 bases and J dropped 5 bases, with 14 bases sitting between them.

V gene TRBV23-1 combines with J gene TRBJ1-4, with 9 bases lining up with TRBD1. TRBV23-1 is marked as an open reading frame, function uncertain. CDR3 size: 17 residues. Trimming cost V 6 bases and J 5 bases; bases outside gene matches: 13. CDR3 sequence reads: CASSPDFGDRGNEKLFF. The CDR3 DNA reads TGCGCCAGCAGCCCCGATTTCGGCGACAGGGGGAATGAAAAACTGTTTTTT.

The chain has TRBV24-1 and TRBJ2-1, with a weak D call TRBD1 (5 bases). This CDR3 is built from 14 residues. Per germline, CDR1 KGHDR and CDR2 SFDVKD. V lost 5 bases to trimming and J lost 7 bases, with 14 bases between them. CDR3 nucleotides: TGTGCCACCAGTGCGGACAACCTAGGGAATGAGCAGTTCTTC. Translated: CATSADNLGNEQFF.

The chain has TRBV5-1 and TRBJ2-7, with TRBD2 as a possible D gene (5 bases). The V and J ends lost 2 bases and 4 bases respectively, with 10 bases between them. Germline lookup yields CDR1 SGHRS and CDR2 YFSETQ. The CDR3 runs to 13 residues. CDR3 sequence (DNA): TGCGCCAGCAGCTTCCTCGGGGATTACGAGCAGTACTTC. Protein: CASSFLGDYEQYF.

The V gene is TRBV18, the J gene TRBJ1-1, with 11 bases identical to TRBD1. Germline V gene data show CDR1 as KGHSH and CDR2 as LQKENI. The CDR3 is 15 residues long. The V and J ends lost 6 bases and 1 base, in that order; junction bases with no gene match: 4. CDR3 coding DNA: TGTGCCAGCTCCCAGGGGACAGGGGGGAACACTGAAGCTTTCTTT. It yields the protein CASSQGTGGNTEAFF.

The chain has TRBV21-1 and TRBJ2-1; the table's TRBD1 call for D was not verified on the DNA. TRBV21-1 is shown as a pseudogene. The CDR3 contains 14 residues. The CDR3 loop is CASSKALSQCEQFF. The CDR3 DNA follows: TGTGCCAGCAGCAAAGCGCTTTCCCAGTGTGAGCAGTTCTTC.

This clone came up once. The V and J genes are TRBV11-3 and TRBJ2-1; 16 bases fit TRBD2. J gave up 6 bases and V 5 bases, and 4 bases lay outside the gene matches. Germline values: CDR1 SGHNT, CDR2 YENEEA. This CDR3 contains 16 residues. CDR3 protein: CASSEGLAGGINEQFF. As DNA, the CDR3 is TGTGCCAGCAGCGAGGGACTAGCGGGAGGGATCAATGAGCAGTTCTTC.

The rearrangement uses TRBV27 and TRBJ2-5, with 8 bases aligning to TRBD1. The CDR3 covers 14 residues. In germline, CDR1 is MNHEY, CDR2 SMNVEV (reference sequence). Germline trimming cut 5 bases from V and 3 bases from J; bases unmatched to any gene: 5. The CDR3 spells CASSLWDRKETQYF. As DNA, the CDR3 is TGTGCCAGCAGTCTATGGGACAGGAAAGAGACCCAGTACTTC.

The chain combines TRBV9 with TRBJ2-1; 10 nucleotides match TRBD2. Germline V CDR1 and CDR2: SGDLS, YYNGEE. CDR3 size: 17 residues. Trimming took 0 bases from V and 8 from J; bases not matched to a gene: 11. For the CDR3, the DNA is TGTGCCAGCAGCGTAGTCGCTAGCGGGAGAGGGGGCCATGAGCAGTTCTTC. This codes for CASSVVASGRGGHEQFF.